Here is one T cell receptor (beta chain) with its context. Its antigen is still unknown. This sample is drawn from a study of liver allograft versus peripheral blood T cells. Study at large: Transplanted livers held T cell receptor repertoires, and these were compared with repertoires in recipients' peripheral blood.

TCRdb processed the reads anew with MiXCR; each CDR3 protein has one entry. The data hold around 12,000 distinct CDR3 sequences, with about 18% observed a single time. Notes on the study in general: It was reported that the T cell receptor repertoires found inside liver allografts differed from those that were detected in peripheral blood.

This TCR derives from a human patient who had a liver transplant. The T cells may come from the graft donor.

The CDR3 DNA follows: TGTGCCAGCACCAAAACGGGGTACGAGCAGTACTTC. This gives the protein CASTKTGYEQYF. The rearrangement uses TRBV2 and TRBJ2-7; maybe TRBD2 (5 bases). Germline CDR1 SNHLY, CDR2 FYNNEI. Trimming left V 7 bases short and J 4 bases short, with 11 bases between. This CDR3 has 12 amino acids.